The 31 T cell receptor beta chains presented below share a single source sample, sequenced in a study of T cells after posttransplantation cyclophosphamide. Method: immunoSEQ multiplex PCR; TCRdb's copy keeps in-frame clones and lacks some. The data hold around 15,000 clones, with approximately 80% observed a single time. Sampled 1 year posttransplant, controls received myeloablative marrow transplants, methotrexate and a calcineurin inhibitor. Sequenced here: PBMCs, sampled 410 to 450 days after allogeneic stem cell transplant with calcineurin inhibitor and methotrexate. These receptor sequences come from a male patient aged 25 to 39 who received an allogeneic stem cell transplant from an unrelated donor, was CMV-positive, and had acute and chronic GVHD. Some T cells may trace back to the graft donor.

The genes are TRBV7-8 and TRBJ1-1; D is possibly TRBD1 (5 bases). Germline CDR1 reads SGHVS; CDR2 reads FQNEAQ. Trimming stripped 5 bases from V and 5 bases from J, with 18 bases between. This CDR3 spans 15 amino acids. The CDR3 spells CASSPLVGKGTEAFF. DNA of the CDR3: TGTGCCAGCAGCCCTCTGGTGGGGAAGGGGACTGAAGCTTTCTTT.

V gene TRBV11-2 combines with J gene TRBJ1-2, with D tentatively TRBD1 (5 bases). Germline V gene sequence: CDR1 SGHAT, CDR2 FQNNGV. This CDR3 is built from 17 residues. Deletions cut 5 bases from V and 0 bases from J, with 19 bases between. CDR3 bases: TGTGCCAGCAGCAAGGGGAACAGGTCTCCAGCTAACTATGGCTACACCTTC. Encoded protein: CASSKGNRSPANYGYTF.

V is TRBV5-4 and J is TRBJ2-5, with TRBD1 identical over 9 bases. Germline CDR1 is SGHNT and CDR2 is YYREEE (reference sequence). This CDR3 contains 14 residues. The trim removed 4 bases at V and 2 bases at J, leaving 3 bases unmatched. Here the CDR3 reads CASSPGTGQETQYF. The CDR3 bases are TGTGCCAGCAGCCCGGGGACAGGGCAAGAGACCCAGTACTTC.

The rearrangement uses TRBV4-1 and TRBJ2-1; 9 positions match TRBD2. The CDR3 contains 16 residues. Trimming removed 0 bases from V and 6 bases from J; junction bases left unmatched: 6. The germline CDR1 and CDR2 sequences are MGHRA and YSYEKL. For the CDR3, the DNA is TGCGCCAGCAGCCAAGATCGGCGGGAGGGAGTCAATGAGCAGTTCTTC. It specifies CASSQDRREGVNEQFF.

The chain is built from TRBV2 and TRBJ2-1; D is possibly TRBD2 (5 bases). The germline V gene encodes CDR1 SNHLY and CDR2 FYNNEI. The V gene lost 7 bases and the J gene lost 0 bases, with 13 bases spanning the gap. The CDR3 runs to 15 residues. CDR3 sequence reads: CASTTGLNSYNEQFF. The CDR3 bases are TGTGCCAGCACAACCGGACTGAACTCCTACAATGAGCAGTTCTTC.

This chain joins TRBV10-1 and TRBJ2-3; D uncertain. The germline V gene encodes CDR1 WNHNN and CDR2 SYGVQD (reference sequence). There are 11 residues in the CDR3. V was trimmed by 6 bases and J by 6 bases, leaving 7 bases between them. CDR3 amino acids: CASRKRDTQYF. As DNA, the CDR3 is TGCGCCAGCAGAAAGAGGGATACGCAGTATTTT.

This chain connects TRBV27 to TRBJ1-1; no clear D. Germline V lookup: CDR1 MNHEY, CDR2 SMNVEV (reference sequence). Trimming stripped 4 bases from V and 0 bases from J, with 15 bases between. The CDR3 has 16 residues. The CDR3 here is CASSSWASGMNTEAFF. In nucleotides, the CDR3 is TGTGCCAGCAGTTCCTGGGCCTCAGGCATGAACACTGAAGCTTTCTTT.

V and J are TRBV9 and TRBJ2-1, with 7 bases that match TRBD2. The CDR3 spans 15 residues. J was trimmed by 8 bases and V by 0 bases; bases with no gene match: 8. Germline V gene sequence: CDR1 SGDLS, CDR2 YYNGEE. The CDR3 coding sequence is TGTGCCAGCAGCGTAGTGTCTAGCGGCGGGGATGAGCAGTTCTTC. It codes for CASSVVSSGGDEQFF.

V is TRBV19 and J is TRBJ2-1, with TRBD2 matching 7 bases. Per germline, CDR1 LNHDA and CDR2 SQIVND (reference sequence). CDR3 length: 13 amino acids. Unmatched junction bases numbered 6, after V lost 4 bases and J lost 9 bases. CDR3 DNA: TGTGCCAGTAGTAAGGGACTACTAAGTGAGCAGTTCTTC. Encoded protein: CASSKGLLSEQFF.

The chain has TRBV7-8 and TRBJ2-1; the match to TRBD2 covers 9 bases. V trimming: 6 bases; J trimming: 5 bases; junction bases outside the gene matches: 14. This CDR3 is built from 17 residues. Germline V gives CDR1 SGHVS, CDR2 FQNEAQ. This chain's CDR3 is CASSLDLLAGKDNEQFF. CDR3 sequence (DNA): TGTGCCAGCAGTCTAGACCTCCTAGCGGGAAAAGACAATGAGCAGTTCTTC. Based on the CDR3 plus reference TRBV7-8 and TRBJ2-1, the full variable domain is GAGVSQSPRYKVAKRGQDVALRCDPISGHVSLFWYQQALGQGPEFLTYFQNEAQLDKSGLPSDRFFAERPEGSVSTLKIQRTQQEDSAVYLCASSLDLLAGKDNEQFFGPGTRLTVL.

This clone was seen a few times. J is TRBJ2-7 and V is TRBV5-8; TRBD2 matches at 9 bases. With V trimmed by 7 bases and J by 9 bases, 5 bases remained unmatched. CDR1 is SGHTS and CDR2 is YDEGEE in the germline V gene. There are 11 residues in the CDR3. The CDR3 DNA reads TGTGCCAGCGCGCGGGGGGGCGCGCAGTACTTC. It is translated as CASARGGAQYF.

The chain has TRBV21-1 and TRBJ2-3; TRBD2 was called by the table and not checked on the DNA. TRBV21-1 is a pseudogene. The CDR3 has 15 residues. The CDR3 nucleotides read TGTGCCAGCAGCCCCCCGTCCCTTCTCACAGATACGCAGTATTTT. It yields the protein CASSPPSLLTDTQYF.

The chain uses TRBV4-2 and TRBJ2-7; 12 bases match TRBD2. The J segment lost 0 bases and the V segment lost 5 bases, leaving 2 bases of the junction unmatched. This CDR3 has 15 amino acids. Germline-derived CDR1 and CDR2 are LGHNA and YNFKEQ. The CDR3 reads CASSETSGSSYEQYF. CDR3 in DNA: TGTGCCAGCAGCGAGACTAGCGGGAGCTCCTACGAGCAGTACTTC.

The V gene is TRBV11-2, the J gene TRBJ2-5; no reliable D call. The CDR3 has 15 residues. CDR1 and CDR2 (germline): SGHAT, FQNNGV. The germline V and J ends were trimmed by 1 base and 1 base, with 10 bases remaining between them. As DNA, the CDR3 is TGTGCCAGCAGCTTAGCGGTCGCGGTCCAAGAGACCCAGTACTTC. Protein: CASSLAVAVQETQYF.

J is TRBJ2-4 and V is TRBV4-1; a possible D gene is TRBD2 (5 bases). The germline gives CDR1 MGHRA, CDR2 YSYEKL. The V end was cut by 0 bases, the J end by 0 bases, with 21 bases between. The CDR3 runs 20 residues. In DNA form, the CDR3 reads TGCGCCAGCAGCCAAGAAAGCGGTCCTCCCGCGGCCGTAGCCAAAAACATTCAGTACTTC. Protein product: CASSQESGPPAAVAKNIQYF.

J is TRBJ1-1 and V is TRBV30; 10 nucleotides match TRBD1. V shed 8 bases and J 1 base; nucleotides not matched to a gene: 10. The CDR3 is 15 residues long. Germline V gives CDR1 GTSNPN, CDR2 SVGIG (reference sequence). In DNA, the CDR3 is TGTGCCGGACGGGACAGGGGCTTTTGGAACACTGAAGCTTTCTTT. Its translation: CAGRDRGFWNTEAFF.

The chain employs TRBV6-5 and TRBJ1-5, with TRBD1 as a possible D gene (5 bases). The germline V and J ends were trimmed by 5 bases and 3 bases, with 11 bases remaining between them. Germline V gene sequence: CDR1 MNHEY, CDR2 SVGAGI. The CDR3 spans 14 residues. The CDR3 is CASSPMDTNQPQHF. In DNA form, the CDR3 reads TGTGCCAGCAGTCCCATGGACACCAATCAGCCCCAGCATTTT.

This clone came up a few times. The genes are TRBV4-1 and TRBJ2-7; maybe TRBD1 (6 bases). With 0 bases removed from V and 6 bases from J, the gap between germline ends came to 21 bases. CDR3 length: 17 residues. Germline assignment: CDR1 MGHRA and CDR2 YSYEKL. The CDR3 DNA follows: TGCGCCAGCAGCCAAGATGGGTCCGGGACACCCCTCCTCGAGCAGTACTTC. Amino acid sequence: CASSQDGSGTPLLEQYF.

In DNA form, the CDR3 reads TGTGCCAGCAGCTTTTTCGGGGGGTGGCAAGAGACCCAGTACTTC. Its protein product is CASSFFGGWQETQYF. The chain combines TRBV7-3 with TRBJ2-5; TRBD2 matches 7 bases. V lost 3 bases to trimming and J lost 2 bases; unmatched junction nucleotides: 6. The length of the CDR3 is 15 residues. Germline assignment: CDR1 SGHTA and CDR2 FQGTGA.

This rearrangement joins TRBV11-2 to TRBJ2-3; 8 nucleotides agree with TRBD2. The V and J ends lost 4 bases and 2 bases, in that order; junction bases with no gene match: 8. Germline CDR1 and CDR2: SGHAT and FQNNGV. CDR3 length: 16 residues. The CDR3 spells CASSYGVGRATDTQYF. CDR3 bases: TGTGCCAGCAGCTACGGCGTCGGGAGGGCCACAGATACGCAGTATTTT.

The chain links TRBV27 to TRBJ1-5, with 9 bases identical to TRBD1. Trimming cost V 5 bases and J 9 bases; bases outside gene matches: 8. The CDR3 has 14 residues. Germline V gene data show CDR1 as MNHEY and CDR2 as SMNVEV (reference sequence). CDR3 DNA sequence: TGTGCCAGCAGTCGTGGACAGGGGCATCTGCCCCAGCATTTT. Translated, it gives CASSRGQGHLPQHF.

The chain joins TRBV5-1 to TRBJ1-2; D is unresolved. The CDR3 has 13 amino acids. V shed 0 bases and J shed 1 base, with 4 bases lying between them. Looked up from germline, CDR1 is SGHRS and CDR2 is YFSETQ. The CDR3 protein is CASSLDSNYGYTF. DNA of the CDR3: TGCGCCAGCAGCTTGGACAGTAACTATGGCTACACCTTC.

The chain couples TRBV7-2 to TRBJ1-1; 7 bases are shared with TRBD1. Trimming cost V 4 bases and J 7 bases; bases outside gene matches: 9. Germline CDR1 reads SGHTA; CDR2 reads FQGNSA. This CDR3 has 14 residues. The chain's CDR3 is CASSSTRTGYEAFF. The CDR3 coding sequence is TGTGCCAGCAGCTCGACCCGGACAGGCTATGAAGCTTTCTTT.

The chain recombines TRBV10-3 with TRBJ1-1; 10 nucleotides agree with TRBD1. This CDR3 contains 15 residues. Germline loops: CDR1 ENHRY, CDR2 SYGVKD. V lost 2 bases, J lost 4 bases, and 4 bases stayed unmatched. Written as DNA, the CDR3 is TGTGCCATCAGTGAGCGGGACAGGGGTAGCACTGAAGCTTTCTTT. Translating gives CAISERDRGSTEAFF.

This clone was detected only once. The V and J genes are TRBV7-9 and TRBJ1-2; TRBD1 matches at 7 bases. Losses at the gene ends were 3 bases for V and 1 base for J; bases not matched to a gene: 2. The CDR3 runs to 14 residues. In germline, CDR1 is SEHNR, CDR2 FQNEAQ (reference sequence). The CDR3 DNA sequence: TGTGCCAGCAGCTTTCAGGGGGGTAACTATGGCTACACCTTC. This codes for CASSFQGGNYGYTF.

This rearrangement joins TRBV10-2 to TRBJ1-6, with TRBD1 as a possible D gene (6 bases). The V gene's germline CDR1 is WSHSY and CDR2 SAAADI. V lost 3 bases, J lost 0 bases, and 9 bases lay in between. The length of the CDR3 is 16 residues. The CDR3 loop is CASSEQGSSYNSPLHF. The DNA of the CDR3 is TGCGCCAGCAGTGAACAGGGTAGCTCCTATAATTCACCCCTCCACTTT.

The chain combines TRBV7-2 with TRBJ2-3; TRBD2 agrees at 10 bases. There are 17 residues in the CDR3. Per germline, CDR1 SGHTA and CDR2 FQGNSA. The trim removed 1 base at V and 6 bases at J, leaving 10 bases unmatched. The DNA for the CDR3 is TGTGCCAGCAGCTTAGACCTCCAGCGGGGGGGTCAGGATACGCAGTATTTT. It translates to CASSLDLQRGGQDTQYF.

For the CDR3, the DNA is TGTGCCAGCAGCCCGACGGGAGGTAGCAATCAGCCCCAGCATTTT. It is translated as CASSPTGGSNQPQHF. This sequence joins TRBV7-2 and TRBJ1-5; D unclear. CDR1 and CDR2 (germline): SGHTA, FQGNSA. The V end was cut by 5 bases, the J end by 0 bases, with 11 bases between. The CDR3 is 15 amino acids.

This chain connects TRBV7-8 to TRBJ2-3, with D maybe TRBD2 (5 bases). The V and J ends lost 5 bases and 0 bases respectively, with 12 bases between them. Germline V CDR1 and CDR2: SGHVS, FQNEAQ. The CDR3 has 15 residues. The CDR3, as DNA: TGTGCCAGCAGCCCCGGGAAACCGAGCACAGATACGCAGTATTTT. Its protein is CASSPGKPSTDTQYF.

The chain has TRBV5-1 and TRBJ2-7; D remains ambiguous. The CDR3 runs 14 residues. Germline V gene data show CDR1 as SGHRS and CDR2 as YFSETQ. V lost 4 bases, J lost 3 bases, and 14 bases lay in between. CDR3 DNA sequence: TGCGCCAGCAGCGCAGGTGACGGTCGCTACGAGCAGTACTTC. It translates to CASSAGDGRYEQYF.

In this sample, this clone turned up a few times. V is TRBV6-5 and J is TRBJ2-7; possibly TRBD1 for D (6 bases). V was pared by 6 bases and J by 2 bases, with 11 bases between. Germline-derived CDR1 and CDR2 are MNHEY and SVGAGI. The CDR3 runs 13 residues. The CDR3 DNA reads as TGTGCCAGCAGGGGGGCTCTCGCCTACGAGCAGTACTTC. Translation gives CASRGALAYEQYF.